This section outlines one T cell receptor beta chain sequence together with its context. Its antigen target is currently unknown. No qualities accompany the bases; no much larger clone lies one base away. Taken from cysteine to phenylalanine, the CDR3 has 14 residues. Only the CDR3 DNA is retained, 42 bases long and in frame from the first base. V drops 2 bases and J drops 3 bases, leaving 10 bases in between. In the germline V gene (reference sequence), CDR1 corresponds to LGHDT and CDR2 to YNNKEL. Library creation used RACE. Sequencing used a NextSeq 500. During library preparation, unique molecular identifiers were attached to individual cDNA molecules so that TCRs could be counted in a quantitative, reproducible way. Both TCR alpha and TCR beta chains were sequenced from each blood RNA sample. In the authors' own workflow: Samples had a median of about 90,000 TCRs, with a range from roughly 20,000 to 690,600. V, J and CDR3 annotation of the TCR reads was performed with the Decombinator software suite. For the PS versus PT1 abundance plots, all samples were subsampled to the same number of TCRs (28,000). TCRs were defined as expanded if absent before sensitization and observed at least eight times at the 2-week time point. Using fastp at Q25 and MiXCR, TCRdb reprocessed the public reads and kept productive beta chains. A single entry per CDR3 protein holds the most common genes and DNA from its merged rows. The V and J calls here are based on TCRdb, not the publication. This sample has more than 110,000 distinct CDR3 sequences in its table, and 10% to 15% of those were observed once. The biggest ten clones account for approximately 1.3% of the sample.

The time point label of this sample denotes: patch test 2, 6 weeks after DPC sensitization. Explained via the paper, the treatment or condition label denotes: therapeutic diphenylcyclopropenone sensitization with weekly scalp DPC. At every patch-test visit, the blood draw took place before the patch test was put on. Eligible patients were aged 18 to 70, diagnosed with alopecia, deemed suitable for DPC therapy, and excluded if pregnant. Total RNA was isolated from unfractionated whole blood collected in Tempus Blood RNA tubes. These data originate in a study of human T cells and chemical hapten exposure (dated by TCRdb to the early 2020s). Regarding the complete study: For sensitization, 2% DPC in acetone was applied to a roughly 2 cm by roughly 2 cm area of upper inner arm skin. Patients additionally received weekly therapeutic DPC doses to the scalp throughout the roughly 25-week study period. Patch testing was performed on the upper back with Finn chambers containing 0.01% DPC, and the patch tests were scored after 6 days according to International Contact Dermatitis Research Group standards. The mostly female patient cohort included alopecia areata with under or over 50% scalp involvement, alopecia totalis and alopecia universalis. Libraries were pooled for sequencing, and variation in per-sample TCR yields was attributed mainly to small differences in library volumes within the pool. Peripheral blood TCR repertoire changes were tracked in vivo in alopecia patients during primary and secondary sensitization to the hapten diphenylcyclopropenone (DPC). Patient blood was sampled pre-sensitization (week 0) and at 2, 6 and about 24 weeks after DPC sensitization. Blood for TCR sequencing was provided by twenty-nine alopecia patients at one to four time points (pre-sensitization, 2, 6 and 24 weeks).

What the research found in general, with its limitations: After repeated subsampling, changes were observed in the strength of the expansion versus patch-test correlation and in the threshold at which the correlation became significant. All patients had alopecia, a presumed autoimmune disease, so their immune response might differ from that of healthy individuals. Compared with pre-sensitization or healthy control sets, expanded TCRs formed significantly more large CDR3 similarity clusters, which is consistent with antigen-driven responses. The number of TCRs above 1 in 1000 frequency did not change with DPC sensitization; there was no evidence of global repertoire structure alterations. The number of PT1 expanded TCRs positively correlated with patch test score, significant at thresholds 8, 16 and 32 but not 4.

The chain is made from TRBV3-1 and TRBJ1-2; the best D guess is TRBD1, with 5 bases matching. The sample here was whole blood, taken in connection with sensitization to the hapten diphenylcyclopropenone (DPC). This TCR came from a woman between 45 and 65 years old with alopecia areata. Some clones in this sample may be carry-over from other donors' samples. Here is the DNA: TGTGCCAGCAGCCAACCCGACAGTGACTATGGCTACACCTTC. Its protein is CASSQPDSDYGYTF.